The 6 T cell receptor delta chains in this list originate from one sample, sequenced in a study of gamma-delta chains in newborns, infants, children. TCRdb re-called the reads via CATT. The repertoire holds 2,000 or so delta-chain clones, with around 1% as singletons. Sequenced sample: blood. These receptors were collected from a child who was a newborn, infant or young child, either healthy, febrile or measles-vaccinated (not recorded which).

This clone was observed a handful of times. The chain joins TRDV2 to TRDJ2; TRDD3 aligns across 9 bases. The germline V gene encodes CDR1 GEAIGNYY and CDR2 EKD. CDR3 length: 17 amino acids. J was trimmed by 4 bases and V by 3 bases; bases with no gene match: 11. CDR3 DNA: TGTGCCTGTGACTTTCTGGGGGATGCGCGAAGGACAGCACAACTCTTCTTT. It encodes CACDFLGDARRTAQLFF.

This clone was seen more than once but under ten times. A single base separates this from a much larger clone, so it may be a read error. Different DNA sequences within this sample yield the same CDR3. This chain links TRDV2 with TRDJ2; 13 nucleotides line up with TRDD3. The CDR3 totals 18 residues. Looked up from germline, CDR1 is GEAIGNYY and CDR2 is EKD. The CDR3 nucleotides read TGTGCTTGTGACGCATTACTGGGGGATACGCCTTTGACAGCACAACTCTTCTTT. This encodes CACDALLGDTPLTAQLFF.

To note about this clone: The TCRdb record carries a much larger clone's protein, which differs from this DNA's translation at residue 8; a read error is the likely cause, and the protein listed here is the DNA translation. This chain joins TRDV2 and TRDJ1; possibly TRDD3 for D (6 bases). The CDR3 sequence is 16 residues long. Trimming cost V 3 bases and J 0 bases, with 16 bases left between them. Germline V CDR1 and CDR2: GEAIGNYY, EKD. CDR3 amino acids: CACDAMGIPYTDKLIF. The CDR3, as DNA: TGTGCCTGTGACGCGATGGGGATCCCTTACACCGATAAACTCATCTTT.

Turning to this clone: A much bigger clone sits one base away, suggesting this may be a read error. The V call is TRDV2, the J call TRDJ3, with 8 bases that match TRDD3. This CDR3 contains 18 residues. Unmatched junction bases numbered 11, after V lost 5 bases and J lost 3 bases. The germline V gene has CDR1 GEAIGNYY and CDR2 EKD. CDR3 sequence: CACGIVGYASWDTRQMFF. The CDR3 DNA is TGTGCCTGTGGCATCGTGGGATACGCGAGCTGGGACACCCGACAGATGTTTTTC.

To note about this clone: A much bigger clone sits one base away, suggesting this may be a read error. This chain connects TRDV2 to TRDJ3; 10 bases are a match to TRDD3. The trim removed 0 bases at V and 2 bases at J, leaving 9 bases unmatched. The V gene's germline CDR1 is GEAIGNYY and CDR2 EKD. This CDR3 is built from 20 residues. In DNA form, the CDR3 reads TGTGCCTGTGACACCGTACTGGGGGATTTGGGCCCCTGGGACACCCGACAGATGTTTTTC. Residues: CACDTVLGDLGPWDTRQMFF.

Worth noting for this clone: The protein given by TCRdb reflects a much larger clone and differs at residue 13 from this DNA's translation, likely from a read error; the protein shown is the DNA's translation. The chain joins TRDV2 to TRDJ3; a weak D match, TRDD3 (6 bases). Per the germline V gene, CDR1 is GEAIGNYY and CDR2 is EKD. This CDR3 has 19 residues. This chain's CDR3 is CACDTVAFRSSWGTRQMFF. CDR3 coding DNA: TGTGCCTGTGACACCGTAGCATTCCGAAGCTCCTGGGGCACCCGACAGATGTTTTTC.